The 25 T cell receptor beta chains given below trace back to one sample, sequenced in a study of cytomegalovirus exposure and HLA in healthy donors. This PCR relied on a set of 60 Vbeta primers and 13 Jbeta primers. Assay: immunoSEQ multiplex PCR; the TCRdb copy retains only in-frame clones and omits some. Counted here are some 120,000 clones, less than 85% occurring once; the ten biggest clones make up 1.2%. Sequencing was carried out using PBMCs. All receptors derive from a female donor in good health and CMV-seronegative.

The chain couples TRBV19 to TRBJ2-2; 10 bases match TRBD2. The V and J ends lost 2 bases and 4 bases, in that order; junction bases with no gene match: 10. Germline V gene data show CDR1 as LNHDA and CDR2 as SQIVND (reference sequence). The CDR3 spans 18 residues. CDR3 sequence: CASSITASGRMVTGELFF. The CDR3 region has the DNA TGTGCCAGTAGTATAACGGCTAGCGGGAGAATGGTCACCGGGGAGCTGTTTTTT.

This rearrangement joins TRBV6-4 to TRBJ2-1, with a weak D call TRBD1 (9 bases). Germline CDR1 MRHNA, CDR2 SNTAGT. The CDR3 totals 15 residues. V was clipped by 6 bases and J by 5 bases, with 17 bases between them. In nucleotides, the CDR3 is TGTGCCAGCAGCGGGGGGGGGACAGGGCACAATGAGCAGTTCTTC. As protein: CASSGGGTGHNEQFF.

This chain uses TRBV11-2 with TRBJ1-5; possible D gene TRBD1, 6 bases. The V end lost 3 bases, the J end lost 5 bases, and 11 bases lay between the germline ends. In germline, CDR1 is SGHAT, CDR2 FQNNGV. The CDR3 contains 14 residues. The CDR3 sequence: CASSLGQGYQPQHF. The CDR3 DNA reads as TGTGCCAGCAGCTTGGGGCAGGGGTATCAGCCCCAGCATTTT.

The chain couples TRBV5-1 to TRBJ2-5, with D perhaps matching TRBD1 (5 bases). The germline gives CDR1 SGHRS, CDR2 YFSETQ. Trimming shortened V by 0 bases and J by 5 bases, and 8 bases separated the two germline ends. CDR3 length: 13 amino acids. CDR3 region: CASSLETAETQYF. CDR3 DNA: TGCGCCAGCAGCTTGGAGACAGCGGAGACCCAGTACTTC.

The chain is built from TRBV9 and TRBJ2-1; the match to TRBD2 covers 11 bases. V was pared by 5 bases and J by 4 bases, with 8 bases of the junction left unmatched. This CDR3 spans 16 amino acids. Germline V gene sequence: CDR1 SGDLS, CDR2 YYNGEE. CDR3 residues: CASSYSGRALYNEQFF. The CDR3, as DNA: TGTGCCAGCAGTTATAGCGGGAGGGCCCTTTACAATGAGCAGTTCTTC.

The CDR3 DNA is TGCGCCAGCAGCTCGGGGACAGGCTGGGACACTGAAGCTTTCTTT. Its translation is CASSSGTGWDTEAFF. V and J are TRBV5-1 and TRBJ1-1; 8 bases align to TRBD1. The CDR3 extends over 15 amino acids. Germline loops: CDR1 SGHRS, CDR2 YFSETQ. The ends lost 3 bases at V and 3 bases at J; junction bases unmatched: 7.

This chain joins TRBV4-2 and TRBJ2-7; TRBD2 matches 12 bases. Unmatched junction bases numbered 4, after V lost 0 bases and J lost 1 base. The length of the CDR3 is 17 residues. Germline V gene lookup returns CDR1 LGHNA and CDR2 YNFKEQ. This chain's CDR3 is CASSQDSSGGGSYEQYF. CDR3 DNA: TGTGCCAGCAGCCAAGATTCTAGCGGGGGGGGTTCCTACGAGCAGTACTTC.

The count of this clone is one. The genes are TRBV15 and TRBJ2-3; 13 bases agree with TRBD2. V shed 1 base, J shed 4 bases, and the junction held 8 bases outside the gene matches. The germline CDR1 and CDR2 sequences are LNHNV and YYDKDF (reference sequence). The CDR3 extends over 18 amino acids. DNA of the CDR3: TGTGCCACCAGCAGAGCAGGACTAGCGGGAGACCTCTCAGATACGCAGTATTTT. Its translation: CATSRAGLAGDLSDTQYF.

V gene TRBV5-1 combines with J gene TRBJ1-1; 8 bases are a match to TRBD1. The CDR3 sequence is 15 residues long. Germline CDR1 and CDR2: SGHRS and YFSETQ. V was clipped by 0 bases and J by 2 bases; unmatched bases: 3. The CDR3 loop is CASSLDGQGNTEAFF. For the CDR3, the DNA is TGCGCCAGCAGCTTGGACGGACAGGGAAACACTGAAGCTTTCTTT.

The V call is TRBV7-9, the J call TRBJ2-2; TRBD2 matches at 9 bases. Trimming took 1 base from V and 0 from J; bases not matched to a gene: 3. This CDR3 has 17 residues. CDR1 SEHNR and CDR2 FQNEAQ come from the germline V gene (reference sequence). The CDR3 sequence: CASSLGVAGANTGELFF. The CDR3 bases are TGTGCCAGCAGCTTAGGAGTAGCGGGGGCGAACACCGGGGAGCTGTTTTTT. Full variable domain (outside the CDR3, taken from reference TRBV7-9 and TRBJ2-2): DTGVSQNPRHKITKRGQNVTFRCDPISEHNRLYWYRQTLGQGPEFLTYFQNEAQLEKSRLLSDRFSAERPKGSFSTLEIQRTEQGDSAMYLCASSLGVAGANTGELFFGEGSRLTVL.

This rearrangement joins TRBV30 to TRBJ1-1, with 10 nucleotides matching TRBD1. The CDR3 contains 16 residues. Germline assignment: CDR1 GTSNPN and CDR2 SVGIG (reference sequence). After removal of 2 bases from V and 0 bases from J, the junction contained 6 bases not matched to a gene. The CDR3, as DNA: TGTGCCTGGAGTTGGGGGGACAGGGGTTTGAACACTGAAGCTTTCTTT. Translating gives CAWSWGDRGLNTEAFF.

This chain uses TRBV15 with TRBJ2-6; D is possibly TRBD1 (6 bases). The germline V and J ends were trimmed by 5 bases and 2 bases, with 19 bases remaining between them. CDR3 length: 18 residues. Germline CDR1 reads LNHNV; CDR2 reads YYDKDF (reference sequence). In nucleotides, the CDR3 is TGTGCCACCAGCCGCAACCCCCGGACAGATCCTGGGGCCAACGTCCTGACTTTC. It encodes CATSRNPRTDPGANVLTF.

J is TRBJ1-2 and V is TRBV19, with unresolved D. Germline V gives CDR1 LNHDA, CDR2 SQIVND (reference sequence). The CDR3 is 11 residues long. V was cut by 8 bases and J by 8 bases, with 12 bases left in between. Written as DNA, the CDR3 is TGTGCCAGTCATGGAGTTTCGGGCTACACCTTC. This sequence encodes CASHGVSGYTF.

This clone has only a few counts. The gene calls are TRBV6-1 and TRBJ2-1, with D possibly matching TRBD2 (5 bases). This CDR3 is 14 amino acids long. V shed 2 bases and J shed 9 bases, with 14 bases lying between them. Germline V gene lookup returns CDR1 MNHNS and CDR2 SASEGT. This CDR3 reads CASSERALGLEQFF. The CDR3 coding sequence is TGTGCCAGCAGTGAACGAGCTCTAGGACTTGAGCAGTTCTTC.

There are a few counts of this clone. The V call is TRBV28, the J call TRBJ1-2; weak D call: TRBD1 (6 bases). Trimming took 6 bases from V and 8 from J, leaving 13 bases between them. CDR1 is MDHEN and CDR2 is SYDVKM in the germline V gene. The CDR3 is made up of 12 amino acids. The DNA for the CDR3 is TGTGCCAGCAGCTACAGGGATTACGGCTACACCTTC. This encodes CASSYRDYGYTF.

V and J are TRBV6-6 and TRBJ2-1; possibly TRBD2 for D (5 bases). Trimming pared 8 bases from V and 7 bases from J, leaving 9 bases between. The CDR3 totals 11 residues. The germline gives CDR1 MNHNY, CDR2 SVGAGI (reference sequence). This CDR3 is CASGSPNEQFF. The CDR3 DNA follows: TGTGCCAGCGGGAGTCCGAATGAGCAGTTCTTC.

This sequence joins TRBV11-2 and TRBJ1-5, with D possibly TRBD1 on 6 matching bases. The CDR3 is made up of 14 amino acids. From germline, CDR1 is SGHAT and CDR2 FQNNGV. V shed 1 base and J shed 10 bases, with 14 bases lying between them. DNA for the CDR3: TGTGCCAGCAGCTTAGGGGGGCGCGGCTTACCCCAGCATTTT. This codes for CASSLGGRGLPQHF.

CDR3 coding DNA: TGTGCCAGCAGCCGACAGGGGTTGAGTGATGAGCAGTTCTTC. Its translation: CASSRQGLSDEQFF. The chain couples TRBV14 to TRBJ2-1, with 8 bases lining up with TRBD1. CDR1 and CDR2 (germline): SGHDN, FVKESK. V gave up 4 bases and J gave up 8 bases; unmatched junction bases: 7. The CDR3 spans 14 residues. Filled out from reference TRBV14 and TRBJ2-1, the complete variable domain reads EAGVTQFPSHSVIEKGQTVTLRCDPISGHDNLYWYRRVMGKEIKFLLHFVKESKQDESGMPNNRFLAERTGGTYSTLKVQPAELEDSGVYFCASSRQGLSDEQFFGPGTRLTVL.

The CDR3 coding sequence is TGCGCCAGCAGCTGGCCTCGAAACACCGGGGAGCTGTTTTTT. Residues: CASSWPRNTGELFF. V and J are TRBV5-1 and TRBJ2-2; D ambiguous. Germline V gene data show CDR1 as SGHRS and CDR2 as YFSETQ. The length of the CDR3 is 14 residues. The V gene lost 3 bases and the J gene lost 2 bases, with 8 bases spanning the gap.

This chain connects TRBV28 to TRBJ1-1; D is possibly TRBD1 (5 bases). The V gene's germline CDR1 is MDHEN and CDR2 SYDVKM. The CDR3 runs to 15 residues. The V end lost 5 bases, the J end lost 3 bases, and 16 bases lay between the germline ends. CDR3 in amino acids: CASSDRKGLDTEAFF. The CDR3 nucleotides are TGTGCCAGCAGTGACCGAAAGGGGTTGGACACTGAAGCTTTCTTT.

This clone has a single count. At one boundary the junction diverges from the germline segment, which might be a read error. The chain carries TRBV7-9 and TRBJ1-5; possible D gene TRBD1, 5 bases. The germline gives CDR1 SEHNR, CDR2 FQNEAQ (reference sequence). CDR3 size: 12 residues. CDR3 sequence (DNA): TGTTCCAGCAGCTTCCAGGGCCAGCCCCAGCATTTT. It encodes CSSSFQGQPQHF.

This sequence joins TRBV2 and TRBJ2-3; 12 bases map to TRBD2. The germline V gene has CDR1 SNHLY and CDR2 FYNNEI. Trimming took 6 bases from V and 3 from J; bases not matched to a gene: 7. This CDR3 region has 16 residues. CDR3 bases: TGTGCCAGCAGATCTAGCGGGAGGGCTGGAACAGATACGCAGTATTTT. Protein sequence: CASRSSGRAGTDTQYF.

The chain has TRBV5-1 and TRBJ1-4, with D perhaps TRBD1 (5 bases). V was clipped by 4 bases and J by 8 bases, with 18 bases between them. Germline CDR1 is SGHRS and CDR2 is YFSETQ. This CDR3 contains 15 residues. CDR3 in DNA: TGCGCCAGCAGCGGGGGGGGACGTCAGTACGAAAAACTGTTTTTT. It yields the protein CASSGGGRQYEKLFF.

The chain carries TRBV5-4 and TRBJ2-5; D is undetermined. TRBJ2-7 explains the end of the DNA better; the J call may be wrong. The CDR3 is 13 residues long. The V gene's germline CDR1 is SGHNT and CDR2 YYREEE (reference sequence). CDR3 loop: CASSFERSPEQYF. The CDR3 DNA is TGTGCCAGCAGCTTTGAGAGGTCCCCCGAGCAGTACTTC.

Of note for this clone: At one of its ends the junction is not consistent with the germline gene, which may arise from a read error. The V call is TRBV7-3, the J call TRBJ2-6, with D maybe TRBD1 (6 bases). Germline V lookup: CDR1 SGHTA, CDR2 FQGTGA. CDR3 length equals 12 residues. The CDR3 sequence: CASSPGVNVLTF. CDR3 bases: TGTGCCAGCAGCCCAGGGGTCAACGTCCTGACTTTC.